This T cell receptor beta chain originates from a study of blood T cell repertoires in COVID-19. Overall study: COVID-19 samples, acute and convalescent, were from the United States, Italy and Spain. Nucleic acid was either cDNA or gDNA, and it came from T cells, B-cell-depleted T cells, or PBMCs.

CDR1 and CDR2 from the germline V gene are SEHNR and FQNEAQ (reference sequence). This CDR3 is 12 amino acids long. V lost 5 bases to trimming and J lost 4 bases, with 8 bases between them. In the original processing: Estimation of nucleated cell counts relied on the amplification of reference gene primers. Repertoires were generated with immunoSEQ multiplex PCR, while TCRdb's copy carries only in-frame clones and drops some. That table gives V, J and clone size, and the DNA gave D and trimming. The sample records about 73,000 clones, around 80% being singletons. The sequenced sample consisted of peripheral blood. The chain couples TRBV7-9 to TRBJ1-2; D not resolved. The source is a man aged 50 to 60 with active COVID-19. CDR3 sequence: CASSIELYGYTF. CDR3 nucleotides: TGTGCCAGCAGCATCGAACTCTATGGCTACACCTTC.